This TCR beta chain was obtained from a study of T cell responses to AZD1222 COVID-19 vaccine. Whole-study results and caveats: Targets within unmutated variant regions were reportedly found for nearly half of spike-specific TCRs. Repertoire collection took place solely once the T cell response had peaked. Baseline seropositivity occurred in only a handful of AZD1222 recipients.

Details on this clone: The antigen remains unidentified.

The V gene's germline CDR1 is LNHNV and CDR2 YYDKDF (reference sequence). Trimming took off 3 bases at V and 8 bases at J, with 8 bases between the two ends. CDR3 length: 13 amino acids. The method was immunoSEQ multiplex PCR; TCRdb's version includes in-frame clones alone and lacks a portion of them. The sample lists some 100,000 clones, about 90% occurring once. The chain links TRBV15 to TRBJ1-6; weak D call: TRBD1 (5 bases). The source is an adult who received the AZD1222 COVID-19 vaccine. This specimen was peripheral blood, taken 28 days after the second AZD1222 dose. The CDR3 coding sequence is TGTGCCACCAGCAGTAAAGGGGATTCACCCCTCCACTTT. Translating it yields CATSSKGDSPLHF.